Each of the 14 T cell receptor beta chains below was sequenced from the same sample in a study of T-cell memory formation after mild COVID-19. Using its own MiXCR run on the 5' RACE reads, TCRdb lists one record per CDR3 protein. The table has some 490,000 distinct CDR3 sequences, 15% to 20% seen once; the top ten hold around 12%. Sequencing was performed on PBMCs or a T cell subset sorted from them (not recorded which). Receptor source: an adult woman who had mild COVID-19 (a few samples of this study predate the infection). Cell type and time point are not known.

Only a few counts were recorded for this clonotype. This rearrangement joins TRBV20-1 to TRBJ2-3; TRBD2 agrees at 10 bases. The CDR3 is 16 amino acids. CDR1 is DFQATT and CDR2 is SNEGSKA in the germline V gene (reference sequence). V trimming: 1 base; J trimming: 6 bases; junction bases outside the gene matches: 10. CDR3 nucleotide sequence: TGCAGTGCTAGAGGGAAAGCGGGAGGGCCCACGGATACGCAGTATTTT. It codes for CSARGKAGGPTDTQYF.

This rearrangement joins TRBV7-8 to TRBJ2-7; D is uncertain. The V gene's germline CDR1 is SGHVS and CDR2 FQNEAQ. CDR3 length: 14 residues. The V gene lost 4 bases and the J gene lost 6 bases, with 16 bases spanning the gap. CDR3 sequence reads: CASSWRPPGAEQYF. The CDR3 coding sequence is TGTGCCAGCAGCTGGAGACCCCCGGGTGCCGAGCAGTACTTC. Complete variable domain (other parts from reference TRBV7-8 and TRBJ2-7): GAGVSQSPRYKVAKRGQDVALRCDPISGHVSLFWYQQALGQGPEFLTYFQNEAQLDKSGLPSDRFFAERPEGSVSTLKIQRTQQEDSAVYLCASSWRPPGAEQYFGPGTRLTVT.

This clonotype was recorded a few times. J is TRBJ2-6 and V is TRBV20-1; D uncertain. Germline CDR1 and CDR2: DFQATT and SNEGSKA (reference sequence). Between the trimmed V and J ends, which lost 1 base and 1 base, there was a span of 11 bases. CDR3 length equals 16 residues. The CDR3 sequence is CSARVPWKSGANVLTF. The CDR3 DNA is TGCAGTGCTAGAGTCCCTTGGAAGTCTGGGGCCAACGTCCTGACTTTC.

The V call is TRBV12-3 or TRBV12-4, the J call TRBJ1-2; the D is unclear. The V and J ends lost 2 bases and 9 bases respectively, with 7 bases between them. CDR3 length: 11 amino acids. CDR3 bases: TGTGCCAGCAGTTTAAGCGGTAGCTACACCTTC. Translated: CASSLSGSYTF.

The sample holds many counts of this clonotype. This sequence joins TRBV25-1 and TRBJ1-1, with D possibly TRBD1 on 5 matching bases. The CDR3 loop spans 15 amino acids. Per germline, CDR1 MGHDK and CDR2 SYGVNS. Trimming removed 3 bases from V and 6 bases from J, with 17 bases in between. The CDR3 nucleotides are TGTGCCAGCAGTGACGGGGCCGGGGTCGCTTCTGAAGCTTTCTTT. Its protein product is CASSDGAGVASEAFF.

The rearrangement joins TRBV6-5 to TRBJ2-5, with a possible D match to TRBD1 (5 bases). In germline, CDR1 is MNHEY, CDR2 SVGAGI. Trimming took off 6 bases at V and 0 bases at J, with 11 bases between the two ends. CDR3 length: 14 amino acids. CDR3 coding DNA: TGTGCCAGCAGCGCAGGGATGGACCAAGAGACCCAGTACTTC. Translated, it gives CASSAGMDQETQYF.

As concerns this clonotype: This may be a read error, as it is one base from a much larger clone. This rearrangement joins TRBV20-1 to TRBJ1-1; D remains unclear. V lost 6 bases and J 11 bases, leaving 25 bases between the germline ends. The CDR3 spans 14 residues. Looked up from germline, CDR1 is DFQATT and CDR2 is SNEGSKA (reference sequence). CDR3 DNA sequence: TGCAGTGCGCCGAGGAGAGGGCGAAACTCCGACGCTTTCTTT. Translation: CSAPRRGRNSDAFF.

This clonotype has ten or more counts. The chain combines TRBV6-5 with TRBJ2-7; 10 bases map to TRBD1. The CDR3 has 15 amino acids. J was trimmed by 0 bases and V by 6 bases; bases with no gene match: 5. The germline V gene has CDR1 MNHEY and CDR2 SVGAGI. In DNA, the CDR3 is TGTGCCAGCAGCCCCGGGACAGGGGACTCCTACGAGCAGTACTTC. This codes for CASSPGTGDSYEQYF.

The CDR3 DNA sequence: TGCGCCAGCAGCCAAGAAAGCAGGGGACGGGGCAATCAGCCCCAGCATTTT. Amino acid sequence: CASSQESRGRGNQPQHF. V and J are TRBV4-1 and TRBJ1-5; D might be TRBD1 (6 bases). V was pared by 0 bases and J by 2 bases, with 14 bases between. In germline, CDR1 is MGHRA, CDR2 YSYEKL. This CDR3 contains 17 residues.

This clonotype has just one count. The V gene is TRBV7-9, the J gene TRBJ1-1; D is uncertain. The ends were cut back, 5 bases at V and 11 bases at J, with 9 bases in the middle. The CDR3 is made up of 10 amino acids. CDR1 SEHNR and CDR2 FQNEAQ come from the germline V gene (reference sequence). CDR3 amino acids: CASSGRWAFF. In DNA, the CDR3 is TGTGCCAGCAGCGGGCGTTGGGCTTTCTTT. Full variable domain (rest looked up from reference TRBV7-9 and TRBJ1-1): DTGVSQNPRHKITKRGQNVTFRCDPISEHNRLYWYRQTLGQGPEFLTYFQNEAQLEKSRLLSDRFSAERPKGSFSTLEIQRTEQGDSAMYLCASSGRWAFFGQGTRLTVV.

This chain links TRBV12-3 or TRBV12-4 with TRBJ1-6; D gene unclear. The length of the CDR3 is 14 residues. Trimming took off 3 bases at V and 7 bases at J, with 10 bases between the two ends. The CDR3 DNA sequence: TGTGCCAGCAGTTTTGGACGGTTGAATTCACCCCTCCACTTT. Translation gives CASSFGRLNSPLHF.

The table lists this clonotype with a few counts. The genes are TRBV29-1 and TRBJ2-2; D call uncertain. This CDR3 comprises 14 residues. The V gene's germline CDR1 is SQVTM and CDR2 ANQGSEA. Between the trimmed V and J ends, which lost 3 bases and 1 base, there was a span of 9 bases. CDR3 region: CSVEKILNTGELFF. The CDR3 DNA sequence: TGCAGCGTTGAGAAGATATTGAACACCGGGGAGCTGTTTTTT.

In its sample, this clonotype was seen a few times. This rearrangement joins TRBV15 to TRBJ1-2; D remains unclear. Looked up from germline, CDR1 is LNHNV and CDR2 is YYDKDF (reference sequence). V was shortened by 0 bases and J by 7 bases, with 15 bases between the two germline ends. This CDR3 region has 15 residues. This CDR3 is CATSRDRIPGRGYTF. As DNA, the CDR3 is TGTGCCACCAGCAGAGATAGGATACCGGGTCGTGGCTACACCTTC.

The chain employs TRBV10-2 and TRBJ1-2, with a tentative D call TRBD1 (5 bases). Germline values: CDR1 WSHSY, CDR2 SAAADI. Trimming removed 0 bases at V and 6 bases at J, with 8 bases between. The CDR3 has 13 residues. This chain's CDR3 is CASSESRGHGYTF. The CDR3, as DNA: TGCGCCAGCAGTGAGTCGAGGGGACATGGCTACACCTTC.